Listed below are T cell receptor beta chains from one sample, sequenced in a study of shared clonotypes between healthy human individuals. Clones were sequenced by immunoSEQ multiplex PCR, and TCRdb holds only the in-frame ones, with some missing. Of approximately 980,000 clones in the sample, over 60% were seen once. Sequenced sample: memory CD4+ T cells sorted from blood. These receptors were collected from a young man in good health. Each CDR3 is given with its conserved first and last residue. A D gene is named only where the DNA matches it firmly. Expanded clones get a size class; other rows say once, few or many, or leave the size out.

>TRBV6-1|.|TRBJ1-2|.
TGTGCCAGCAGTGAAGAAAATCAGGGAACCTATGGCTACACCTTC
CASSEENQGTYGYTF
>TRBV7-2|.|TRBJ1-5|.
TGTGCCAGCAGCTTAGGATTGGGGAATCAGCCCCAGCATTTT
CASSLGLGNQPQHF
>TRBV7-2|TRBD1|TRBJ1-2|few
TGTGCCAGCAGGACGACAGGGGGGCCTCAGGGCTACACCTTC
CASRTTGGPQGYTF
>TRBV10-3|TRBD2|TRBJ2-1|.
TGTGCCACCGGGACTAGCGGGGGTAATGAGCAGTTCTTC
CATGTSGGNEQFF
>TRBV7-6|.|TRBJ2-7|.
TGTGCCAGCAGCTTAGCGGTAGAATACGAGCAGTACTTC
CASSLAVEYEQYF
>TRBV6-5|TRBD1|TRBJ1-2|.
TGTGCCAGCAGTCGCCAGGGACAGGGGGAGAGCTACACCTTC
CASSRQGQGESYTF
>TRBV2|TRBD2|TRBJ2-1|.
TGTGCCAGCAATACCCTAGCGGGGGCGGGGAATGAGCAGTTCTTC
CASNTLAGAGNEQFF
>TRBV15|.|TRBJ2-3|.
TGTGCCACCAGCAGAGAGGCAGTAGATACGCAGTATTTT
CATSREAVDTQYF
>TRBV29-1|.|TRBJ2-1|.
TGCAGCCTCAGGAGTTACAATGAGCAGTTCTTC
CSLRSYNEQFF
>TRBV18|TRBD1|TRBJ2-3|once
TGTGCCAGCTCACCAGGCACAGGGGTCACAGATACGCAGTATTTT
CASSPGTGVTDTQYF
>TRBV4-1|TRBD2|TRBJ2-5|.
TGCGCCAGCAGCCAAGCGACTAGCGGGAGAGAGACCCAGTACTTC
CASSQATSGRETQYF
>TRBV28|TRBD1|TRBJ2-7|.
TGTGCCAGCAGCCCCACCGGGACAGGGTATATGGATGGGTTCGAGCAGTACTTC
CASSPTGTGYMDGFEQYF
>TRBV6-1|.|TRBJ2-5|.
TGTGCCAGCAGTGAAGCGGGGGGGACCCAGTACTTC
CASSEAGGTQYF
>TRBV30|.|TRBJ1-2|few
TGTGCCTGGAGTGGAACTTATGGCTACACCTTC
CAWSGTYGYTF
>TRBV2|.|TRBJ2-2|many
TGTGCCAGCAGCCTTAACTATCCGGGTCTCGCGAACACCGGGGAGCTGTTTTTT
CASSLNYPGLANTGELFF
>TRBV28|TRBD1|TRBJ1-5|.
TGTGCCAGCATTTCAGGGGGTACGAGCAATCAGCCCCAGCATTTT
CASISGGTSNQPQHF
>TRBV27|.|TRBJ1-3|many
TGTGCCAGCAGCCAGGGGAACACCATATATTTT
CASSQGNTIYF
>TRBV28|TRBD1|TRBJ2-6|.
TGTGCCAGCAGTTTAGGGACAGGGGGCCTAAACGTCCTGACTTTC
CASSLGTGGLNVLTF
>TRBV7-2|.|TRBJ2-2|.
TGTGCCAGCAGCTTAGCGCCCCTGTCCGGGGAGCTGTTTTTT
CASSLAPLSGELFF
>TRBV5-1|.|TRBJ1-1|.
TGCGCCAGCAGCTTGGAGGGACACCAGAACACTGAAGCTTTCTTT
CASSLEGHQNTEAFF
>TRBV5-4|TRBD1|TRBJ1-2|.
TGTGCCAGCAGTTTCCCGGGACAGCGATCCTATGGCTACACCTTC
CASSFPGQRSYGYTF
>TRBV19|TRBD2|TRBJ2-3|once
TGTGCCAGTAGTTCACCCCCCGGCCTAGCGGGGTTAACAGATACGCAGTATTTT
CASSSPPGLAGLTDTQYF
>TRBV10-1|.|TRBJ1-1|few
TGCGCCACCTCTCGAGGAGAGGACACTGAAGCTTTCTTT
CATSRGEDTEAFF
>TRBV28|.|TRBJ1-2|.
TGTGCCAGCAGAGCCAGGACCAACTATGGCTACACCTTC
CASRARTNYGYTF
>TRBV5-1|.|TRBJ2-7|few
TGCGCCAGCAGCTTGGTGGCAGGGCTCGAGCAGTACTTC
CASSLVAGLEQYF
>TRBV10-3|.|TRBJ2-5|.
TGTGCCATCAGTGAGTCTGGCAGGCTTCAAGAGACCCAGTACTTC
CAISESGRLQETQYF
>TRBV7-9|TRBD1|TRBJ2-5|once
TGTGCCAGCAGCTTAGGGACAGGCCTGGAGACCCAGTACTTC
CASSLGTGLETQYF
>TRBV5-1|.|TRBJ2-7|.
TGCGCCAGCAGCCGGGGGCTCTACGAGCAGTACTTC
CASSRGLYEQYF
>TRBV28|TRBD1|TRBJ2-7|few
TGTGCCAGCAGTCAGACCGGGACAGGGGACTACGAGCAGTACTTC
CASSQTGTGDYEQYF
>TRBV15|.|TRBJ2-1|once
TGTGCCACCAGCAGAGATTTGGACGGGGGTCCCCGCAATGAGCAGTTCTTC
CATSRDLDGGPRNEQFF
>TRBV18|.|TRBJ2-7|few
TGTGCCAGCTCGGGCGCAACCGGGACCCAAAAAGACCAGTACTTC
CASSGATGTQKDQYF
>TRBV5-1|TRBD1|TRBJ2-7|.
TGCGCCAGCACCTGGGGACAGGGGGCCTACGAGCAGTACTTC
CASTWGQGAYEQYF
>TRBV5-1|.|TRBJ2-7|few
TGCGCCAGCACCACAGGAGGGGGCCAGGCATACGAGCAGTACTTC
CASTTGGGQAYEQYF
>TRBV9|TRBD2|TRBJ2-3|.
TGTGCCAGCAGCGTAGGGAGCGGGGAGGTCACAGATACGCAGTATTTT
CASSVGSGEVTDTQYF
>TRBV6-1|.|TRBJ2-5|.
TGTGCCAGCAGCGAAATAGGTGTCCTGAGCGGGACCCAGTACTTC
CASSEIGVLSGTQYF
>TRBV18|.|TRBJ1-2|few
TGTGCCAGCTCACCAACGGATGGCTACACCTTC
CASSPTDGYTF
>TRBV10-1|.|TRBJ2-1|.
TGCGCCAGCAGTGGGGCAGGCTCCCATGAGCAGTTCTTC
CASSGAGSHEQFF
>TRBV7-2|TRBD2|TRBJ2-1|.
TGTGCCAGCAGCCCTAAACTAGCGGGCAACAATGAGCAGTTCTTC
CASSPKLAGNNEQFF
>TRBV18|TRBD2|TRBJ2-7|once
TGTGCCAGCTCACCACCGGGACTAGCGCTCGGAGCTTACGAGCAGTACTTC
CASSPPGLALGAYEQYF
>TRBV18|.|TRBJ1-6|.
TGTGCCAGCTCGCTCCAAAACAGGGATTCACCCCTCCACTTT
CASSLQNRDSPLHF
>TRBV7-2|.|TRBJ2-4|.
TGTGCCAGCAGCTTAGCCCCCCTTTTAGCCAAAAACATTCAGTACTTC
CASSLAPLLAKNIQYF
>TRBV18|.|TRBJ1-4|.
TGTGCCAGCTCACCACCGGCAGGGACTAATGAAAAACTGTTTTTT
CASSPPAGTNEKLFF
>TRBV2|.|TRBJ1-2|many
TGTGCCAGCAGTGATTCAGGGTCCTATGGCTACACCTTC
CASSDSGSYGYTF
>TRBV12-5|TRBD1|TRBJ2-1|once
TGTGCTAGTGGTTTGCCCAGGGGGGAGCAGTTCTTC
CASGLPRGEQFF
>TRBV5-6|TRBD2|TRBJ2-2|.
TGTGCCAGCAGCATGGGACTAGCGGGAGTGAACACCGGGGAGCTGTTTTTT
CASSMGLAGVNTGELFF
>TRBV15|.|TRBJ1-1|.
TGTGCCACCAGCGGACGGGGATCTGAAGCTTTCTTT
CATSGRGSEAFF